Included here is one T cell receptor (beta chain) sequence, with context. Its binding antigen is unknown. Qualities for individual bases were not recorded, and no much larger clone is one base off. The CDR3 goes from the cysteine to the phenylalanine over 20 residues. Only the CDR3 region is kept as DNA, spanning 60 bases read in frame from base 1. V is clipped by 0 bases and J by 8 bases, and the sequence between their germline boundaries is 29 bases long. The germline V gene supplies CDR1 LGHNA and CDR2 YSLEER. Library preparation was by the immunoSEQ multiplex PCR assay. Rearranged TCR beta chain sequences were amplified with the hsTCRB Kit following the manufacturer's protocol. TCRB libraries were sequenced on an Illumina MiSeq. In the source study's methods: The kit vendor's proprietary platform handled demultiplexing, trimming and gene mapping. In TCRdb, the immuneACCESS table is reduced to in-frame sequences with V and J assigned. These tables do not hold every clone; where another copy was compared, an unresolved V gene accounts for under half, and the others remain unexplained. The V and J calls and clone size come from that table; D and trimming were worked out from the DNA. In all, the sample holds about 38,000 clones, and more than 90% of those were seen once. The ten largest clones take up more than 15% of the sample.

The data are from a study of a mutant IDH1 vaccine in newly diagnosed glioma (dated by TCRdb to 2020 to 2022). Study-wide context: Of the approximately 30 treated patients, around 62% were male and approximately 40% were female, and the mean age was roughly 40 years. Before enrollment, patients had received standard therapy of radiotherapy alone, temozolomide alone, or radiochemotherapy with temozolomide; most received the combination. Peripheral blood was collected at six visits: V03 (baseline), V05, V07, V10, V12 and V13. Longitudinal TCRB deep sequencing was performed for around 23 treated patients wherever samples were available for exploratory analyses. On the study overall, not on this receptor specifically: Immune responses induced by the vaccine were seen in around 93% of patients across multiple MHC alleles. It was noted by the authors that analyses of patient blood samples could not be reproduced owing to sample limitations. No apparent relationship was observed between pseudoprogression and alterations in the top peripheral T cell clonotypes detected by TCRB sequencing. PBMC samples for TCRB deep sequencing were selected based on availability.

Interpreted using the paper, the time point label stands for: baseline, week 1 (first vaccination visit). The treatment or condition label corresponds to: pre-vaccination baseline after standard-of-care therapy. The donors had newly diagnosed IDH1-mutant astrocytomas of WHO grade 3 or 4 that showed loss of nuclear ATRX. The samples were drawn from NOA16, a multicentre, single-arm, open-label phase I trial in Germany that tested a mutant IDH1 peptide vaccine in humans for the first time. For immunogenicity testing, the blood drawn at visit V03 was used as the baseline sample. Genomic DNA for TCRB sequencing was extracted from EDTA blood using the DNeasy Blood and Tissue Kit.

This receptor was taken from a man aged 18 to 35 with glioma. The sequencing used PBMCs, collected from a glioma patient treated with radiotherapy, temozolomide or both. The chain joins TRBV4-3 to TRBJ1-5; TRBD1 is possibly the D segment (5 matching bases). The CDR3 has the sequence CASSQDLFPGSGTSLEPQHF. DNA sequence: TGCGCCAGCAGCCAAGATCTTTTCCCTGGCTCCGGGACCTCTCTAGAGCCCCAGCATTTT.